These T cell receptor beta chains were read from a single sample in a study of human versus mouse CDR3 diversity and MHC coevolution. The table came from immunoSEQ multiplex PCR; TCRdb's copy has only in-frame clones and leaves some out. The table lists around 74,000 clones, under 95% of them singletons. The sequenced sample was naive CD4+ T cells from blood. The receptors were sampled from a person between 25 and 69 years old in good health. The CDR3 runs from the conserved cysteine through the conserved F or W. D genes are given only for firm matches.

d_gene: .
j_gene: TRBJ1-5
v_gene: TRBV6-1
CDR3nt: TGTGCCAGCATCACGGGAAACGGGGGGGAGCCCCAGCATTTT
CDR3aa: CASITGNGGEPQHF

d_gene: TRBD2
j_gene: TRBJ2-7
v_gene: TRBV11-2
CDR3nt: TGTGCCAGCAGCTTAGATTACCTAGCGGAGGACTACGAGCAGTACTTC
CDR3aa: CASSLDYLAEDYEQYF

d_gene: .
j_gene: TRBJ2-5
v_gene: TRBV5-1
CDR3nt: TGCGCCAGCAGCTATGGAGCAGGCGGAGGGGAGACCCAGTACTTC
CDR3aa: CASSYGAGGGETQYF

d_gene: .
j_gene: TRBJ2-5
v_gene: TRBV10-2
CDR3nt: TGCGCCAGCAACAGGGCCCCCCAAGAGACCCAGTACTTC
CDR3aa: CASNRAPQETQYF

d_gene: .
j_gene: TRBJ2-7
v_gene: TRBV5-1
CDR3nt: TGCGCCAGCAGCTTGGAGGACAGTTCCTACGAGCAGTACTTC
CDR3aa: CASSLEDSSYEQYF

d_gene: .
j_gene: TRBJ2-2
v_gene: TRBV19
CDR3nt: TGTGCCAGTAGTATAGATCTCAGGGGCTCGAACACCGGGGAGCTGTTTTTT
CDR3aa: CASSIDLRGSNTGELFF

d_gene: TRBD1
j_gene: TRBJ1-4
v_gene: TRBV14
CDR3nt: TGTGCCAGCAGCCAAGAGCGACAGGGTCGTTGGGAAAAACTGTTTTTT
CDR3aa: CASSQERQGRWEKLFF

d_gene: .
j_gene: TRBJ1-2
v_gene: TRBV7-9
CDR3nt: TGTGCCAGCAGCTCAGCGGACAGAGTGAGTGGTGGCCACACCTTC
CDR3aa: CASSSADRVSGGHTF

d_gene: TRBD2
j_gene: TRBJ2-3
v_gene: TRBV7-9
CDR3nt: TGTGCCAGCGGCAAGTCTGGAGCGGGGAGCACAGATACGCAGTATTTT
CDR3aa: CASGKSGAGSTDTQYF

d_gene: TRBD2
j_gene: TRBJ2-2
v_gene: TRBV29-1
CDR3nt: TGCAGCGTGATCCCCTCGGTAGCGGGAGCGGTCGGGGAGCTGTTTTTT
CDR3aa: CSVIPSVAGAVGELFF

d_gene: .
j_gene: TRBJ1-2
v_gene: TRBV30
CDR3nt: TGTGCCTCCGGGGATTATGGCTACACCTTC
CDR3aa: CASGDYGYTF

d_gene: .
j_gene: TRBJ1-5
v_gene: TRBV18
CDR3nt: TGTGCCAGCTCACCCCAGGGGTTGATTGGTCAGCCCCAGCATTTT
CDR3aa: CASSPQGLIGQPQHF

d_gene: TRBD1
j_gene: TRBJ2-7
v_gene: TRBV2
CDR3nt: TGTGCCAGCAGAGATGGGACAGCACTCCACCTCGAGCAGTACTTC
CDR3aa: CASRDGTALHLEQYF

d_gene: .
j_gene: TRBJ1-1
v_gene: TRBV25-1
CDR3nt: TGTGCCAGCAGCGAGCGAGGCAGGGGTTACACTGAAGCTTTCTTT
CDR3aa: CASSERGRGYTEAFF

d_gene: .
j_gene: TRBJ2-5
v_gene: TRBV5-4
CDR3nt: TGTGCCAGCAGCTTGGTTGGGCAGCTCGGGGGAGGTGAGACCCAGTACTTC
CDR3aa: CASSLVGQLGGGETQYF

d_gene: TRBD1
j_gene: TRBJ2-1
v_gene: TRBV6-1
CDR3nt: TGTGCCAGCAGTGAACCCCTCGGACAGGGTTCCAATGAGCAGTTCTTC
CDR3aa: CASSEPLGQGSNEQFF

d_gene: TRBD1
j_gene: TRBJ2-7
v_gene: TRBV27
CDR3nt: TGTGCCAGCAGCCGGGGACAGGGAGGACGGTCCTACGAGCAGTACTTC
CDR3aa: CASSRGQGGRSYEQYF

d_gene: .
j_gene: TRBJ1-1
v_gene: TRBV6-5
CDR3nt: TGTGCCAGCAGTTACTCTTTCATGACTGAAGCTTTCTTT
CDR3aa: CASSYSFMTEAFF